One and the same sample provided the 10 T cell receptor beta chains below, sequenced in a study of shared clonotypes between healthy human individuals. The repertoire was sequenced with immunoSEQ multiplex PCR; TCRdb's copy has only in-frame clones and lacks some. Here the sample spans about 710,000 clones, over 60% being singletons. Sample: memory CD4+ T cells sorted from blood. Subset given: CD45RA-negative fraction. All receptors derive from a woman aged 25 to 39 in good health.

V and J are TRBV27 and TRBJ2-7; D might be TRBD1 (5 bases). The V end lost 4 bases, the J end lost 2 bases, and 12 bases lay between the germline ends. The CDR3 spans 14 residues. Germline V gene lookup returns CDR1 MNHEY and CDR2 SMNVEV (reference sequence). The CDR3 DNA is TGTGCCAGCAGTTCCAGACAGAAGACCTACGAGCAGTACTTC. It is translated as CASSSRQKTYEQYF.

This chain connects TRBV18 to TRBJ1-2; no definite D call. Germline CDR1 is KGHSH and CDR2 is LQKENI. The ends were cut back, 6 bases at V and 8 bases at J, with 16 bases in the middle. The CDR3 has 13 residues. The CDR3 reads CASSPELQPGYTF. In nucleotides, the CDR3 is TGTGCCAGCTCCCCCGAACTTCAACCCGGCTACACCTTC.

About this clone: Just one base apart from a much larger clone, this may be a read error. J is TRBJ2-5 and V is TRBV5-5; 7 nucleotides agree with TRBD2. Germline-derived CDR1 and CDR2 are SGHKS and YYEKEE (reference sequence). The trim removed 0 bases at V and 5 bases at J, leaving 1 base unmatched. The CDR3 has 13 amino acids. Written as DNA, the CDR3 is TGTGCCAGCAGCTTGGTCGGGAGGGAGACCCAGTACTTC. It specifies CASSLVGRETQYF.

The CDR3 spells CAISESEEGGYTF. The DNA of the CDR3 is TGTGCCATCAGTGAGTCAGAAGAGGGTGGCTACACCTTC. This chain uses TRBV10-3 with TRBJ1-2; no firm D call. The CDR3 totals 13 residues. With 0 bases removed from V and 7 bases from J, the gap between germline ends came to 9 bases. Germline assignment: CDR1 ENHRY and CDR2 SYGVKD.

The CDR3, as DNA: TGTGCCAGCAGTGAACCTTACCGCGGCGAGCAGTACTTC. Translation: CASSEPYRGEQYF. The rearrangement joins TRBV6-4 to TRBJ2-7; D remains unclear. Germline-derived CDR1 and CDR2 are MRHNA and SNTAGT. V shed 3 bases and J shed 6 bases, with 12 bases lying between them. This CDR3 comprises 13 residues.

V usage is TRBV28 and J usage is TRBJ2-7; 8 bases fit TRBD1. V was pared by 7 bases and J by 3 bases, with 5 bases of the junction left unmatched. Germline assignment: CDR1 MDHEN and CDR2 SYDVKM. This CDR3 is 13 amino acids long. The chain's CDR3 is CASTTGGFYEQYF. The CDR3, as DNA: TGTGCCAGCACCACAGGGGGTTTCTACGAGCAGTACTTC. Complete variable domain (other parts from reference TRBV28 and TRBJ2-7): DVKVTQSSRYLVKRTGEKVFLECVQDMDHENMFWYRQDPGLGLRLIYFSYDVKMKEKGDIPEGYSVSREKKERFSLILESASTNQTSMYLCASTTGGFYEQYFGPGTRLTVT.

This chain joins TRBV5-4 and TRBJ1-4; tentative D call: TRBD1 (6 bases). CDR3 length: 14 amino acids. V lost 4 bases, J lost 4 bases, and 11 bases lay in between. Germline V gives CDR1 SGHNT, CDR2 YYREEE (reference sequence). The CDR3 is CASSVDSYNEKLFF. Here the CDR3 DNA reads TGTGCCAGCAGCGTGGACAGTTATAATGAAAAACTGTTTTTT.

As regards this clone: One junction end disagrees with the germline gene, perhaps due to a read error. The chain combines TRBV5-1 with TRBJ1-1, with 8 bases fitting TRBD1. The CDR3 has 16 amino acids. The germline V gene encodes CDR1 SGHRS and CDR2 YFSETQ. The CDR3, as DNA: TGCGCCAGTAGCTCCACCCCACAGGGGGAGAACACTGAAGCTTTCTTT. Its translation: CASSSTPQGENTEAFF.

This clone came up once. The chain links TRBV27 to TRBJ2-1; 12 bases are a match to TRBD2. Trimming cost V 6 bases and J 9 bases; bases outside gene matches: 9. Germline V gives CDR1 MNHEY, CDR2 SMNVEV (reference sequence). The CDR3 has 15 amino acids. The CDR3 sequence: CASSSRLAGAPEQFF. In DNA form, the CDR3 reads TGTGCCAGCAGCAGTAGACTAGCGGGAGCCCCTGAGCAGTTCTTC.

This chain links TRBV27 with TRBJ1-5, with TRBD1 as a possible D gene (5 bases). V lost 6 bases and J lost 1, with 7 bases in between. CDR1 MNHEY and CDR2 SMNVEV come from the germline V gene (reference sequence). The CDR3 is 13 residues long. The CDR3 loop is CASSWDSNQPQHF. The CDR3 bases are TGTGCCAGCAGCTGGGACAGCAATCAGCCCCAGCATTTT.